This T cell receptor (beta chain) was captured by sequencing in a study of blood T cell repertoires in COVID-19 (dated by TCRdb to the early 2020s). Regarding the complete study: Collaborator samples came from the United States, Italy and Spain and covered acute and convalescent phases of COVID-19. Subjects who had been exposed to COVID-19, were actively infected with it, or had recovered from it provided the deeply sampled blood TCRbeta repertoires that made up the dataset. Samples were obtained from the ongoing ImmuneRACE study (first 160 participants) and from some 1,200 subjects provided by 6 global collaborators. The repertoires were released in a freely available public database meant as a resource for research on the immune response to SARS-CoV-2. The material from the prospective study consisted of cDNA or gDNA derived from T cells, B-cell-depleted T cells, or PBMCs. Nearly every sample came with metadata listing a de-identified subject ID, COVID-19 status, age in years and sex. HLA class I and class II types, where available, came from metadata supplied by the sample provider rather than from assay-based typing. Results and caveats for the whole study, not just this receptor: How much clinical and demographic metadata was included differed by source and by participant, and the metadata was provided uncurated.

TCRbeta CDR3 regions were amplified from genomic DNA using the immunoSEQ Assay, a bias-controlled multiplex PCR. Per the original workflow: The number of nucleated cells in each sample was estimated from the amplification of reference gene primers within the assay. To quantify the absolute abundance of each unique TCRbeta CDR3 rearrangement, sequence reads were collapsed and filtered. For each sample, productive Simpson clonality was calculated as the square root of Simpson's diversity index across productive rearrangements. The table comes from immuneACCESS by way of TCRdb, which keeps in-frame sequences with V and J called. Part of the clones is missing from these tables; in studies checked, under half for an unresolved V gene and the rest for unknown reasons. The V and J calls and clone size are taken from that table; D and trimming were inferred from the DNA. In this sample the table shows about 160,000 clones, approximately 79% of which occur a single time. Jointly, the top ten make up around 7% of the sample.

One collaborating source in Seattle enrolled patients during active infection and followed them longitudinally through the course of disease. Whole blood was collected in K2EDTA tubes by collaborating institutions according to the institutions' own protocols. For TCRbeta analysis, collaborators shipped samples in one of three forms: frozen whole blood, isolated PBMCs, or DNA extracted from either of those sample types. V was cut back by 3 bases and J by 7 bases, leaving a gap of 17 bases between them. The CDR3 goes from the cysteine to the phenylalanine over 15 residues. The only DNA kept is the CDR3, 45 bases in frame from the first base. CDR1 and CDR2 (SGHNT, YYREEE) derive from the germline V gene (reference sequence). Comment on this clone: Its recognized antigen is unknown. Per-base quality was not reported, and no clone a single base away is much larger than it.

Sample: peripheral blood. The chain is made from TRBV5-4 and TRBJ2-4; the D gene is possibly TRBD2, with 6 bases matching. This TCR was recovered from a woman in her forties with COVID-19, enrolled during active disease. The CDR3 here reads CASSSGTLSGNIQYF. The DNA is TGTGCCAGCAGCTCCGGGACTCTTAGTGGGAACATTCAGTACTTC. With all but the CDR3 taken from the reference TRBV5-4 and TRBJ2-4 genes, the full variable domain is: ETGVTQSPTHLIKTRGQQVTLRCSSQSGHNTVSWYQQALGQGPQFIFQYYREEENGRGNFPPRFSGLQFPNYSSELNVNALELDDSALYLCASSSGTLSGNIQYFGAGTRLSVL.